This T cell receptor (beta chain) was profiled in a study of blood T cell repertoires in COVID-19. About the research overall: Acute-phase and convalescent COVID-19 samples originated in the United States, Italy and Spain. PBMCs, B-cell-depleted T cells, or T cells were the source of the cDNA or gDNA that made up the material.

Per the study methods: Using reference gene primer amplification, nucleated cell counts were estimated. The data were produced by immunoSEQ multiplex PCR, yet TCRdb's version contains in-frame clones alone and is incomplete. V and J calls and clone size come straight from that table; D and trimming were deduced from the DNA. The data show around 160,000 clones, with approximately 90% seen just once and 13% held by the top ten. Patients in Seattle were enrolled during active infection, then followed longitudinally. With 5 bases clipped from V and 4 bases from J, the junction kept 6 bases outside the gene matches. CDR3 length: 14 residues. CDR1 is MDHEN and CDR2 is SYDVKM in the germline V gene.

This clonotype was sampled from a man aged 18 to 30 with COVID-19, enrolled during active disease. This chain uses TRBV28 with TRBJ1-2; 8 bases fit TRBD1. The specimen was peripheral blood. DNA of the CDR3: TGTGCCAGCAGTCTGACAGGGGAGGGCTATGGCTACACCTTC. Translating it yields CASSLTGEGYGYTF.